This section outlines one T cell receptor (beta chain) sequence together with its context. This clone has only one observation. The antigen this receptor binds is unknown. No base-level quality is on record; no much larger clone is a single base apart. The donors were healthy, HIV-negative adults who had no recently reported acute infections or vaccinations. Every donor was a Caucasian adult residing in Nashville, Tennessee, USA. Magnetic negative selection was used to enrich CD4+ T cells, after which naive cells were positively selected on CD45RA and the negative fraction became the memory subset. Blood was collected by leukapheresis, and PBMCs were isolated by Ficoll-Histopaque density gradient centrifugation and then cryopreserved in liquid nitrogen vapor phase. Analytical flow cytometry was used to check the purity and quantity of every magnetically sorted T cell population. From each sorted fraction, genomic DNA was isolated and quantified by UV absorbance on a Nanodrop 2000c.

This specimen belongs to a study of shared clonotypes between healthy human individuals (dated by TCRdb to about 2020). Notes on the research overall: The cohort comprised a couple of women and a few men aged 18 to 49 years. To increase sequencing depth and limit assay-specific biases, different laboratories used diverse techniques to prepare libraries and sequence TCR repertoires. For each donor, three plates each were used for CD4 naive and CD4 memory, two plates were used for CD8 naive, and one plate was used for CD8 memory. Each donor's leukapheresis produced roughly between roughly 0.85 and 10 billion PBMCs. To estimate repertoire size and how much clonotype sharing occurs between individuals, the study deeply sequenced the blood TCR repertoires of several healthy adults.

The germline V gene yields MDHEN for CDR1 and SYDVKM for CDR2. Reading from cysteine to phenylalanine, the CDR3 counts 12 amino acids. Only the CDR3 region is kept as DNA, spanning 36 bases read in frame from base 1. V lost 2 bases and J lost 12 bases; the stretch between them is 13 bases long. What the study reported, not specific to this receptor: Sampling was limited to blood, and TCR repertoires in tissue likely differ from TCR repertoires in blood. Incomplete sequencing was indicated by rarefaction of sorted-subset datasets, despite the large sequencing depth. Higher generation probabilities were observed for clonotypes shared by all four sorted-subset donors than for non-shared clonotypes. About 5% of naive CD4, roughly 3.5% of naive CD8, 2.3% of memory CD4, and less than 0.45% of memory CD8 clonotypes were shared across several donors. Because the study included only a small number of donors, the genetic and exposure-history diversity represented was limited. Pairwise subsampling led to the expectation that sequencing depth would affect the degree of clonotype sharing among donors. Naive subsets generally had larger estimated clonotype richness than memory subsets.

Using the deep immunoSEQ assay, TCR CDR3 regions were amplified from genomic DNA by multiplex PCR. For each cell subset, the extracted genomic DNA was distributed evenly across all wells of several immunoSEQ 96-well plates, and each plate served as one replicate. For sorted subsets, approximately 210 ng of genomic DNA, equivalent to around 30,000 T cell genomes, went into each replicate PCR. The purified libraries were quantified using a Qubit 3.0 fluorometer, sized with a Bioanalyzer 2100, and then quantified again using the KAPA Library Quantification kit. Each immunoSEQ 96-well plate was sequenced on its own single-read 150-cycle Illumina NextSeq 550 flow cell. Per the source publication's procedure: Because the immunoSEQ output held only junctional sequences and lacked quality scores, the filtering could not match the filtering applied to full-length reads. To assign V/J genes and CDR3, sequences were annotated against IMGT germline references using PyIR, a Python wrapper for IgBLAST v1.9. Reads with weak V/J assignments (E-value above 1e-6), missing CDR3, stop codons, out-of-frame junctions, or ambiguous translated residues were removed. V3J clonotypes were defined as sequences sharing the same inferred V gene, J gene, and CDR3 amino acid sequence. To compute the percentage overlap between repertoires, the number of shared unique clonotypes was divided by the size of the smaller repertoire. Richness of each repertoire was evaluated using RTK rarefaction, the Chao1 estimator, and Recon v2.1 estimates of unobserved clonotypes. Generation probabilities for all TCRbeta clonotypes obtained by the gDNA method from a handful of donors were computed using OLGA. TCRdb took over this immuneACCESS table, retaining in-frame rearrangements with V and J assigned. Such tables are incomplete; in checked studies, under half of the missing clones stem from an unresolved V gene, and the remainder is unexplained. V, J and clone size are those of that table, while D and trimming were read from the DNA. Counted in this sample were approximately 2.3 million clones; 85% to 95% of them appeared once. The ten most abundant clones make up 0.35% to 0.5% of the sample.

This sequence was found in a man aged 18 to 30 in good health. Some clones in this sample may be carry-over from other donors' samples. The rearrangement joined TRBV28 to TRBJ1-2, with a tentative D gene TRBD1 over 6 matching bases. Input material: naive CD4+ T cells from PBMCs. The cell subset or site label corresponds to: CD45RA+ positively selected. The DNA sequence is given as TGTGCCAGCAGTTTAAGGGCGGGGGACAACACCTTC. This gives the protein CASSLRAGDNTF.